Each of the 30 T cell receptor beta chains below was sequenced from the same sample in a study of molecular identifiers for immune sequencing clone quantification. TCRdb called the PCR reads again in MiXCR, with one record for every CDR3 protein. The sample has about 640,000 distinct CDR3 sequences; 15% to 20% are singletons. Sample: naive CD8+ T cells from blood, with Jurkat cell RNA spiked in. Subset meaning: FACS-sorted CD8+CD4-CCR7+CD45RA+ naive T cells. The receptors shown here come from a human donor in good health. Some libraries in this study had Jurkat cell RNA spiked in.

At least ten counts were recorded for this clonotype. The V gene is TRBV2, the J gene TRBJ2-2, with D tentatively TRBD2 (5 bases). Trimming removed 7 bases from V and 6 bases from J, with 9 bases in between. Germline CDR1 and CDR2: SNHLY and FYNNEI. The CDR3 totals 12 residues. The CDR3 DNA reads TGTGCCAGCATCGACGGGGCCGGGGAGCTGTTTTTT. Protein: CASIDGAGELFF.

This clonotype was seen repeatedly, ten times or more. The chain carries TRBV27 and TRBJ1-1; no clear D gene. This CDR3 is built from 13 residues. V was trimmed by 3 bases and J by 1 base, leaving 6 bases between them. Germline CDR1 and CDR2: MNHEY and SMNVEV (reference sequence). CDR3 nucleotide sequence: TGTGCCAGCAGTTTTCAGGCGAACACTGAAGCTTTCTTT. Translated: CASSFQANTEAFF.

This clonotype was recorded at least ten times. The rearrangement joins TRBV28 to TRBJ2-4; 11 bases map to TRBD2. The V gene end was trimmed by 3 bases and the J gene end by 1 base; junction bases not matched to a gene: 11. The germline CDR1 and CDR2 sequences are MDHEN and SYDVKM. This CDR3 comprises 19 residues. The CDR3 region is CASSFPGLAGGRAKNIQYF. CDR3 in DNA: TGTGCCAGCAGTTTCCCTGGTCTAGCGGGAGGTCGGGCCAAAAACATTCAGTACTTC.

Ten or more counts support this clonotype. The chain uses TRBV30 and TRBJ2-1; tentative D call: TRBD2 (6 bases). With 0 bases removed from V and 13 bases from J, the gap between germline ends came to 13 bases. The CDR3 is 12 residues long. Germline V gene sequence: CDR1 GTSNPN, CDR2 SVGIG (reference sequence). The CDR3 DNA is TGTGCCTGGAGTGTAGGAGGGGCAGTACAGTTCTTC. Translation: CAWSVGGAVQFF. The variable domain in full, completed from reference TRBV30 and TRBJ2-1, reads SQTIHQWPATLVQPVGSPLSLECTVEGTSNPNLYWYRQAAGRGLQLLFYSVGIGQISSEVPQNLSASRPQDRQFILSSKKLLLSDSGFYLCAWSVGGAVQFFGPGTRLTVL.

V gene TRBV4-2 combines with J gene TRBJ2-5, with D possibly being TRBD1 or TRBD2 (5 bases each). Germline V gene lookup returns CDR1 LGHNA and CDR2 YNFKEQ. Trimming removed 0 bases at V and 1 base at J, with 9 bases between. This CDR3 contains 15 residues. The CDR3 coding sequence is TGTGCCAGCAGCCAAGATCAGGGAGCCCAAGAGACCCAGTACTTC. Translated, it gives CASSQDQGAQETQYF.

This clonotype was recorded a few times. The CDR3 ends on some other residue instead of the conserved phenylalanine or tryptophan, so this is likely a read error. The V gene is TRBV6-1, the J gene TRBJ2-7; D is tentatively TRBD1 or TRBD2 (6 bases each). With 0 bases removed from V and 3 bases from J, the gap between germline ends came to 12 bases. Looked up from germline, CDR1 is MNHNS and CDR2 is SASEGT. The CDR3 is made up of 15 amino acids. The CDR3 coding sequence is TGTGCCAGCAGTGAAGCAGGGGGGCGCGTCTACGAGCAGTACCTC. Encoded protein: CASSEAGGRVYEQYL.

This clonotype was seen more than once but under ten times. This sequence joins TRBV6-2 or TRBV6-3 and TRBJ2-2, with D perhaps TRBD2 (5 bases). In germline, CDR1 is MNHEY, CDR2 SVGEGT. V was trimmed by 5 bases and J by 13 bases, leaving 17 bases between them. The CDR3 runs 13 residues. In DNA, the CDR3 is TGTGCCAGCAGTCCCCACTACCGGGGTGGGCTGTTTTTT. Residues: CASSPHYRGGLFF.

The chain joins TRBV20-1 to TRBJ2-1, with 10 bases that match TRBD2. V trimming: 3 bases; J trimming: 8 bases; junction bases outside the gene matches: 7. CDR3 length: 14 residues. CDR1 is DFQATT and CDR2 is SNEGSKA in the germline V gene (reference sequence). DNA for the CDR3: TGCAGTGCTAGTCCGGGACTAGCGTCGCATGAGCAGTTCTTC. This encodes CSASPGLASHEQFF.

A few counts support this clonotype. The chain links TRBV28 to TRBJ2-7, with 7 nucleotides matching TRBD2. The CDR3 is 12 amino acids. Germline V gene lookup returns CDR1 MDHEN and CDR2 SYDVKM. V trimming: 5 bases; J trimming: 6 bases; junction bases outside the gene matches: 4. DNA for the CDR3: TGTGCCAGCAGTGGGGGGGTGGCCGAGCAGTACTTC. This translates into CASSGGVAEQYF.

This chain's CDR3 is CASSVGVGGELFF. The CDR3 nucleotides read TGTGCCAGCAGCGTAGGAGTAGGCGGGGAGCTGTTTTTT. V gene TRBV9 combines with J gene TRBJ2-2; D is uncertain. The CDR3 length is 13 residues. CDR1 is SGDLS and CDR2 is YYNGEE in the germline V gene. Trimming took 0 bases from V and 7 from J, leaving 7 bases between them.

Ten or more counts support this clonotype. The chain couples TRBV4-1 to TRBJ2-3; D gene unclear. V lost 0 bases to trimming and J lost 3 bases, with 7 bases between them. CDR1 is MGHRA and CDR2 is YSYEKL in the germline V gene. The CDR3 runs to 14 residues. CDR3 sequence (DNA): TGCGCCAGCAGCCAAGACCGGGCGACAGATACGCAGTATTTT. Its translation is CASSQDRATDTQYF.

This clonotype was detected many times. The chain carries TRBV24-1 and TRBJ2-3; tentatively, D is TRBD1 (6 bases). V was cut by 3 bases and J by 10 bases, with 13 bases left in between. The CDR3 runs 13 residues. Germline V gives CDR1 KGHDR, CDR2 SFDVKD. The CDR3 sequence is CATSDNTGFAQYF. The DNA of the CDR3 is TGTGCCACCAGTGATAATACAGGGTTTGCGCAGTATTTT.

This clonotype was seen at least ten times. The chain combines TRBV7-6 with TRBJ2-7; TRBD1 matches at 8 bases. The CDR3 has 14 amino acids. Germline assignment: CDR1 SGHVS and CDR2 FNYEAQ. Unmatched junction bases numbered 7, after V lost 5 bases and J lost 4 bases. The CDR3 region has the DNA TGTGCCAGCAGCCCCCCGGACAGGGTGTACGAGCAGTACTTC. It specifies CASSPPDRVYEQYF.

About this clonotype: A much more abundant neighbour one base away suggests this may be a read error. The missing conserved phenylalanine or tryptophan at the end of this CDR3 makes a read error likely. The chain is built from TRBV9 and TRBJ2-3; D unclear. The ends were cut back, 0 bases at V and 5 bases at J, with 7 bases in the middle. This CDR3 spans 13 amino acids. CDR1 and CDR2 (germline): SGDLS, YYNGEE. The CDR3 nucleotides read TGTGCCAGCAGCGTAGAAGGGTTAGATACGCAGTATTTA. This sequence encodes CASSVEGLDTQYL.

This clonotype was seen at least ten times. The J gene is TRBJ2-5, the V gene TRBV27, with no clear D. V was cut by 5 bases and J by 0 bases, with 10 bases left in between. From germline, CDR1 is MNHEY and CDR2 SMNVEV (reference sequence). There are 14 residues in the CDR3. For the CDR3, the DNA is TGTGCCAGCAGTCCTATGCGCGACCAAGAGACCCAGTACTTC. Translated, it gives CASSPMRDQETQYF.

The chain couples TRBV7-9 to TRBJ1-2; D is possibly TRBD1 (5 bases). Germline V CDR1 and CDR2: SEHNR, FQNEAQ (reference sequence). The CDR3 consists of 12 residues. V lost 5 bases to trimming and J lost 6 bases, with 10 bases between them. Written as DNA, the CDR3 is TGTGCCAGCAGCGGGACCTGGGATGGCTACACCTTC. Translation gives CASSGTWDGYTF. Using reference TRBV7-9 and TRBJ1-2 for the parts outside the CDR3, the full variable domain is DTGVSQNPRHKITKRGQNVTFRCDPISEHNRLYWYRQTLGQGPEFLTYFQNEAQLEKSRLLSDRFSAERPKGSFSTLEIQRTEQGDSAMYLCASSGTWDGYTFGSGTRLTVV.

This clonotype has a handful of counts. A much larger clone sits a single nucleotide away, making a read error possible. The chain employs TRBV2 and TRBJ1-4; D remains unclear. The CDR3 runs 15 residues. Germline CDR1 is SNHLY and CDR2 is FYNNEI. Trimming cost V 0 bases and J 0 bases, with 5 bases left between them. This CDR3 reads CASSEAGATNEKLFF. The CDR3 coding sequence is TGTGCCAGCAGTGAAGCTGGGGCAACTAATGAAAAACTGTTTTTT.

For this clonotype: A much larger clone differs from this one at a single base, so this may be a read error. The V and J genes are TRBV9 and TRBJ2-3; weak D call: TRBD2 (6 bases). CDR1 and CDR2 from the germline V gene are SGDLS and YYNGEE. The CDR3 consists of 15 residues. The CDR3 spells CASSISGSYTDTLYF. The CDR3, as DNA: TGTGCCAGCAGCATTAGCGGATCCTACACAGATACGCTGTATTTT.

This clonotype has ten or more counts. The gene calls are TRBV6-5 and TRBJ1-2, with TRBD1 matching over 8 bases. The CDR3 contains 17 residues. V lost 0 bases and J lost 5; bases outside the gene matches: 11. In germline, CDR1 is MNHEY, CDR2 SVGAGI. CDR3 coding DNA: TGTGCCAGCAGTTACTCTGCAGGGGGCATTCGTCCTTATGGCTACACCTTC. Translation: CASSYSAGGIRPYGYTF.

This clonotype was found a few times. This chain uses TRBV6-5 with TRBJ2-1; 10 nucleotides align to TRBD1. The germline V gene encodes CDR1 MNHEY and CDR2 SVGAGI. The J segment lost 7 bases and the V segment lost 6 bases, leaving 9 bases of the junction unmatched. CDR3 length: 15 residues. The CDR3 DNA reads TGTGCCAGCAGGCTAGGACAGGGGGGGTTAAATGAGCAGTTCTTC. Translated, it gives CASRLGQGGLNEQFF.

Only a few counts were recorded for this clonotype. The CDR3 DNA follows: TGTGCCAGCAGTTACTCCGACAGGGCCGGGGATGAGCAGTTCTTC. As protein: CASSYSDRAGDEQFF. This chain connects TRBV6-5 to TRBJ2-1, with 7 bases aligning to TRBD1. Germline V gene lookup returns CDR1 MNHEY and CDR2 SVGAGI. The CDR3 totals 15 residues. Losses at the gene ends were 0 bases for V and 8 bases for J; bases not matched to a gene: 7.

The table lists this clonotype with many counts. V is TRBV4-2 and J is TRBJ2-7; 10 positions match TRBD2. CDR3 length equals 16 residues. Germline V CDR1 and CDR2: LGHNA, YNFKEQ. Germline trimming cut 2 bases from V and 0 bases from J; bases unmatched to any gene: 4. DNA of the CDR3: TGTGCCAGCAGCCAAAATCTAGCGGGAGCCTCCTACGAGCAGTACTTC. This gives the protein CASSQNLAGASYEQYF.

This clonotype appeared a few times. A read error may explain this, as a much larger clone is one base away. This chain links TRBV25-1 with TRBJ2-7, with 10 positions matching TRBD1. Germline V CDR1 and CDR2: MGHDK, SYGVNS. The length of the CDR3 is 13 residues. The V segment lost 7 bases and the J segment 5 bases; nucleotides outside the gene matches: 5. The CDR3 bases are TGTGCCAGCATTGAGACAGGGGGCAACGAGCAGTACTTC. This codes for CASIETGGNEQYF.

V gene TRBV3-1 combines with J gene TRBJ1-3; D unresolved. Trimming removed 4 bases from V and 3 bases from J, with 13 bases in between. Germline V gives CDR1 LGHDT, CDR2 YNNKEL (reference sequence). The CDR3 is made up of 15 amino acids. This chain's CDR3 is CASSLRTEGGNTIYF. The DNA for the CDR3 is TGTGCCAGCAGCCTACGGACGGAGGGTGGAAACACCATATATTTT. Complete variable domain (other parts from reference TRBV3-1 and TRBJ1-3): DTAVSQTPKYLVTQMGNDKSIKCEQNLGHDTMYWYKQDSKKFLKIMFSYNNKELIINETVPNRFSPKSPDKAHLNLHINSLELGDSAVYFCASSLRTEGGNTIYFGEGSWLTVV.

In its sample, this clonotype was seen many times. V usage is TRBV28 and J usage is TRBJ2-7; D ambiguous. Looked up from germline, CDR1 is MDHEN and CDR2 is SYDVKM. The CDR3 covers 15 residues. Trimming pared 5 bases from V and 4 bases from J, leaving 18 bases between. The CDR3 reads CASSTKNTFLYEQYF. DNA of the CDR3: TGTGCCAGCAGTACAAAAAACACGTTCCTTTACGAGCAGTACTTC.

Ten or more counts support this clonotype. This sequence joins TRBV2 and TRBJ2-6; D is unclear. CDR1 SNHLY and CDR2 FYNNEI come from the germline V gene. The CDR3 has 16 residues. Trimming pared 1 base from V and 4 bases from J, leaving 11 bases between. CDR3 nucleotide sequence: TGTGCCAGCAGTGAAGGAGGTAGGAACGGGGCCAACGTCCTGACTTTC. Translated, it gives CASSEGGRNGANVLTF. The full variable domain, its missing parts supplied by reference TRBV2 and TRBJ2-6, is EPEVTQTPSHQVTQMGQEVILRCVPISNHLYFYWYRQILGQKVEFLVSFYNNEISEKSEIFDDQFSVERPDGSNFTLKIRSTKLEDSAMYFCASSEGGRNGANVLTFGAGSRLTVL.

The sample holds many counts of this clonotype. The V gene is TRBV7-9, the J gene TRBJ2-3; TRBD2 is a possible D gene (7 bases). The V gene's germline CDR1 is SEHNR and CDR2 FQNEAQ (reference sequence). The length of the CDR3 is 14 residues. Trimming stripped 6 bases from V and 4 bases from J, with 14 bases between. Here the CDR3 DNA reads TGTGCCAGCAGAGGGGGGGGCACCCCAGATACGCAGTATTTT. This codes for CASRGGGTPDTQYF.

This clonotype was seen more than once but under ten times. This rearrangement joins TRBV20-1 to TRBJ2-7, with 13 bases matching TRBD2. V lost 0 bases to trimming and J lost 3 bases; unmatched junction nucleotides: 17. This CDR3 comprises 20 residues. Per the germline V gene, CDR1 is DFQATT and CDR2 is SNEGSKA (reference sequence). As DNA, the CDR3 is TGCAGTGCTAGAGACTCCTTTGGGACTAGCGGGAAGCGGAGAGTCTACGAGCAGTACTTC. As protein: CSARDSFGTSGKRRVYEQYF.

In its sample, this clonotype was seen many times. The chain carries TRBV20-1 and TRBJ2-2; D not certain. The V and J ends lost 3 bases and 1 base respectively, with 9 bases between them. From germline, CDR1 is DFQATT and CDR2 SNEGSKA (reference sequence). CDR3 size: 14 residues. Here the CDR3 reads CSASFEENTGELFF. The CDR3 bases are TGCAGTGCTAGTTTCGAGGAGAACACCGGGGAGCTGTTTTTT.

As DNA, the CDR3 is TGCGCCAGCAGCCCTTCTGCAGCGGACAACTACAATGAGCAGTTCTTC. Amino acid sequence: CASSPSAADNYNEQFF. The rearrangement uses TRBV4-1 and TRBJ2-1; the D call may be TRBD1 or TRBD2 (5 bases each). CDR1 MGHRA and CDR2 YSYEKL come from the germline V gene. CDR3 length equals 16 residues. V was cut by 4 bases and J by 3 bases, with 16 bases left in between.